This entry lists 23 T cell receptor beta chains sequenced from one sample in a study of OX40 agonist ivuxolimab in advanced cancers. Sequenced by immunoSEQ multiplex PCR; TCRdb stores in-frame clones only, minus some. The repertoire holds approximately 84,000 clones, 89% seen once, with 0.15% to 0.2% in the top ten. Sequences were derived from CD4+ or CD8+ T cells sorted from blood, sampled in a trial of the OX40 agonist ivuxolimab. The receptors come from an adult with an advanced solid tumor such as melanoma, head and neck, liver or kidney cancer.

V usage is TRBV10-2 and J usage is TRBJ2-7; 7 bases align to TRBD1. Germline V gene sequence: CDR1 WSHSY, CDR2 SAAADI. With 3 bases clipped from V and 3 bases from J, the junction kept 5 bases outside the gene matches. The CDR3 runs 14 residues. CDR3 loop: CASSEQGPNYEQYF. CDR3 nucleotide sequence: TGCGCCAGCAGTGAACAGGGGCCAAACTACGAGCAGTACTTC.

The gene calls are TRBV6-5 and TRBJ2-7; D remains unclear. CDR1 and CDR2 (germline): MNHEY, SVGAGI. There are 13 residues in the CDR3. Trimming left V 7 bases short and J 7 bases short, with 17 bases between. The CDR3 bases are TGTGCCAGCACCCCGCAGGCGATAGGGGAGCAGTACTTC. It is translated as CASTPQAIGEQYF.

The V call is TRBV6-5, the J call TRBJ1-2; TRBD1 matches at 9 bases. Germline assignment: CDR1 MNHEY and CDR2 SVGAGI. The CDR3 loop spans 16 amino acids. The junction had 14 bases not matched to a gene; V was cut back by 4 bases and J by 8 bases. The chain's CDR3 is CASSFKRTGALGGYTF. DNA for the CDR3: TGTGCCAGCAGTTTCAAGCGGACAGGGGCCTTGGGGGGCTACACCTTC.

V is TRBV20-1 and J is TRBJ1-4; no definite D call. CDR3 length: 10 residues. The germline V gene encodes CDR1 DFQATT and CDR2 SNEGSKA (reference sequence). Trimming removed 5 bases from V and 5 bases from J, with 3 bases in between. The CDR3 DNA is TGCAGTGCTCACAATGAAAAACTGTTTTTT. Translated: CSAHNEKLFF.

This clone was observed once. J is TRBJ1-1 and V is TRBV7-9; maybe TRBD1 (6 bases). V lost 11 bases to trimming and J lost 4 bases, with 20 bases between them. Germline values: CDR1 SEHNR, CDR2 FQNEAQ (reference sequence). The CDR3 runs 14 residues. This chain's CDR3 is CAGTFQGMVTEAFF. The CDR3 DNA reads TGTGCCGGGACATTTCAGGGGATGGTCACTGAAGCTTTCTTT.

This clone was picked up one time. The chain carries TRBV4-2 and TRBJ1-1; 8 bases map to TRBD1. Germline trimming cut 2 bases from V and 11 bases from J; bases unmatched to any gene: 4. The CDR3 is made up of 12 amino acids. CDR1 is LGHNA, CDR2 YNFKEQ, per germline. The DNA for the CDR3 is TGTGCCAGCAGCCAATCGGACAGGGCGGCTTTCTTT. Residues: CASSQSDRAAFF.

The chain has TRBV6-4 and TRBJ2-2, with D tentatively TRBD2 (6 bases). The germline V gene encodes CDR1 MRHNA and CDR2 SNTAGT. This CDR3 comprises 14 residues. V lost 5 bases to trimming and J lost 3 bases, with 10 bases between them. CDR3 coding DNA: TGTGCCAGCAGTTGGGAGGTATACACCGGGGAGCTGTTTTTT. Amino acids: CASSWEVYTGELFF.

The V and J genes are TRBV28 and TRBJ2-7; 11 bases match TRBD2. Germline CDR1 MDHEN, CDR2 SYDVKM. The V and J ends lost 7 bases and 3 bases, in that order; junction bases with no gene match: 5. This CDR3 has 14 residues. The CDR3 DNA sequence: TGTGCCAGCACGCCTAGCGGGAGGTACTACGAGCAGTACTTC. Its protein is CASTPSGRYYEQYF.

V usage is TRBV30 and J usage is TRBJ1-2, with TRBD1 identical over 8 bases. After removal of 3 bases from V and 7 bases from J, the junction contained 10 bases not matched to a gene. Germline CDR1 and CDR2: GTSNPN and SVGIG (reference sequence). The CDR3 length is 14 residues. The CDR3 nucleotides are TGTGCCTGGAGCCTCGTTCAGGGGGCTGGTGGCTACACCTTC. Residues: CAWSLVQGAGGYTF. Combining the CDR3 with reference TRBV30 and TRBJ1-2 gives the whole variable domain SQTIHQWPATLVQPVGSPLSLECTVEGTSNPNLYWYRQAAGRGLQLLFYSVGIGQISSEVPQNLSASRPQDRQFILSSKKLLLSDSGFYLCAWSLVQGAGGYTFGSGTRLTVV.

This chain joins TRBV2 and TRBJ1-1, with a possible D match to TRBD1 (6 bases). The CDR3 covers 13 residues. V shed 7 bases and J shed 4 bases, with 13 bases lying between them. Germline V gene data show CDR1 as SNHLY and CDR2 as FYNNEI. CDR3 sequence reads: CASMAGGRTEAFF. CDR3 DNA: TGTGCCAGCATGGCTGGGGGGCGCACTGAAGCTTTCTTT.

The CDR3 sequence is CASSLGLAGGYNEQFF. In nucleotides, the CDR3 is TGTGCCAGCAGCCTAGGACTAGCGGGGGGGTACAATGAGCAGTTCTTC. The chain employs TRBV4-2 and TRBJ2-1; 15 bases align to TRBD2. Trimming cost V 4 bases and J 4 bases; bases outside gene matches: 2. CDR3 length: 16 amino acids. Looked up from germline, CDR1 is LGHNA and CDR2 is YNFKEQ.

The chain combines TRBV5-1 with TRBJ2-5; 9 bases map to TRBD1. The CDR3 is 16 residues long. Trimming at V came to 4 bases and at J to 2 bases, leaving 9 bases not matched to a gene. Germline loops: CDR1 SGHRS, CDR2 YFSETQ. Here the CDR3 reads CASSLRQGGYQETQYF. The CDR3 DNA follows: TGCGCCAGCAGCCTAAGACAGGGGGGCTATCAAGAGACCCAGTACTTC.

V and J are TRBV7-2 and TRBJ2-1; D possibly corresponds to TRBD2 (5 bases). This CDR3 is 14 amino acids long. V was cut by 1 base and J by 6 bases, with 10 bases left in between. Germline assignment: CDR1 SGHTA and CDR2 FQGNSA. CDR3 in DNA: TGTGCCAGCAGCTTAGTGGGAGTAGTCAATGAGCAGTTCTTC. This gives the protein CASSLVGVVNEQFF.

V is TRBV4-2 and J is TRBJ2-2; 11 bases are a match to TRBD2. Trimming took 4 bases from V and 5 from J; bases not matched to a gene: 12. CDR3 length equals 18 residues. Germline CDR1 is LGHNA and CDR2 is YNFKEQ. DNA of the CDR3: TGTGCCAGCAGCCCGCCGACTAGCGGGGCGGACCCAACCGGGGAGCTGTTTTTT. As protein: CASSPPTSGADPTGELFF.

The chain links TRBV5-1 to TRBJ1-4, with TRBD1 matching 9 bases. The CDR3 sequence is 15 residues long. Germline CDR1 and CDR2: SGHRS and YFSETQ. Germline trimming cut 0 bases from V and 3 bases from J; bases unmatched to any gene: 0. CDR3 nucleotides: TGCGCCAGCAGCTTGGGGGACAGGGCTAATGAAAAACTGTTTTTT. Translated: CASSLGDRANEKLFF. Complete variable domain (other parts from reference TRBV5-1 and TRBJ1-4): KAGVTQTPRYLIKTRGQQVTLSCSPISGHRSVSWYQQTPGQGLQFLFEYFSETQRNKGNFPGRFSGRQFSNSRSEMNVSTLELGDSALYLCASSLGDRANEKLFFGSGTQLSVL.

The chain couples TRBV7-6 to TRBJ2-1; D may be TRBD2 (6 bases). V was cut by 2 bases and J by 0 bases, with 11 bases left in between. This CDR3 is 16 amino acids long. Germline V gene lookup returns CDR1 SGHVS and CDR2 FNYEAQ. Written as DNA, the CDR3 is TGTGCCAGCAGCTTAAGGGACTCCAACTCCTACAATGAGCAGTTCTTC. Encoded protein: CASSLRDSNSYNEQFF.

The chain employs TRBV18 and TRBJ1-5; 12 bases match TRBD1. The germline gives CDR1 KGHSH, CDR2 LQKENI. This CDR3 is 16 amino acids long. Trimming cost V 3 bases and J 6 bases; bases outside gene matches: 6. CDR3 nucleotide sequence: TGTGCCAGCTCACCTATGGGACAGGGGGCTGGTCAGCCCCAGCATTTT. Amino acids: CASSPMGQGAGQPQHF.

The J gene is TRBJ2-1, the V gene TRBV9; 7 positions match TRBD1. Germline V lookup: CDR1 SGDLS, CDR2 YYNGEE. This CDR3 spans 15 amino acids. V was clipped by 3 bases and J by 2 bases; unmatched bases: 5. CDR3 coding DNA: TGTGCCAGCAGCGACAGGACAGGAACCTACAATGAGCAGTTCTTC. Translation: CASSDRTGTYNEQFF.

This rearrangement joins TRBV5-6 to TRBJ2-7; D possibly matches TRBD1 or TRBD2 (6 bases each). Trimming took off 4 bases at V and 5 bases at J, with 10 bases between the two ends. The CDR3 runs to 12 residues. Germline CDR1 and CDR2: SGHDT and YYEEEE. CDR3 amino acids: CASSRGAHEQYV. The DNA of the CDR3 is TGTGCCAGCAGCAGGGGGGCCCACGAGCAGTACGTC.

This clone was found a few times. The rearrangement joins TRBV9 to TRBJ2-2; D possibly corresponds to TRBD1 (5 bases). This CDR3 has 15 amino acids. CDR1 is SGDLS and CDR2 is YYNGEE in the germline V gene. V was shortened by 0 bases and J by 5 bases, with 11 bases between the two germline ends. CDR3 DNA sequence: TGTGCCAGCAGCGTAGGTCAGGGCAGTACCGGGGAGCTGTTTTTT. This encodes CASSVGQGSTGELFF.

V gene TRBV5-8 combines with J gene TRBJ1-1; a possible D gene is TRBD1 (5 bases). V was shortened by 0 bases and J by 5 bases, with 14 bases between the two germline ends. From germline, CDR1 is SGHTS and CDR2 YDEGEE. The CDR3 has 15 residues. The CDR3 loop reads CASSLVGSGRTEAFF. CDR3 sequence (DNA): TGTGCCAGCAGCTTGGTTGGCTCGGGGCGGACTGAAGCTTTCTTT.

The chain recombines TRBV4-2 with TRBJ2-6; D gene uncertain. The ends were cut back, 3 bases at V and 4 bases at J, with 10 bases in the middle. The CDR3 length is 15 residues. CDR1 is LGHNA and CDR2 is YNFKEQ in the germline V gene. DNA of the CDR3: TGTGCCAGCAGCCACCTGGGTCCCGGGGCCAACGTCCTGACTTTC. It yields the protein CASSHLGPGANVLTF.

The chain combines TRBV9 with TRBJ2-3; D uncertain. The germline V gene encodes CDR1 SGDLS and CDR2 YYNGEE. The CDR3 runs 11 residues. The germline V and J ends were trimmed by 3 bases and 6 bases, with 5 bases remaining between them. CDR3 in DNA: TGTGCCAGCAGCGATGGGGATACGCAGTATTTT. Amino acids: CASSDGDTQYF.